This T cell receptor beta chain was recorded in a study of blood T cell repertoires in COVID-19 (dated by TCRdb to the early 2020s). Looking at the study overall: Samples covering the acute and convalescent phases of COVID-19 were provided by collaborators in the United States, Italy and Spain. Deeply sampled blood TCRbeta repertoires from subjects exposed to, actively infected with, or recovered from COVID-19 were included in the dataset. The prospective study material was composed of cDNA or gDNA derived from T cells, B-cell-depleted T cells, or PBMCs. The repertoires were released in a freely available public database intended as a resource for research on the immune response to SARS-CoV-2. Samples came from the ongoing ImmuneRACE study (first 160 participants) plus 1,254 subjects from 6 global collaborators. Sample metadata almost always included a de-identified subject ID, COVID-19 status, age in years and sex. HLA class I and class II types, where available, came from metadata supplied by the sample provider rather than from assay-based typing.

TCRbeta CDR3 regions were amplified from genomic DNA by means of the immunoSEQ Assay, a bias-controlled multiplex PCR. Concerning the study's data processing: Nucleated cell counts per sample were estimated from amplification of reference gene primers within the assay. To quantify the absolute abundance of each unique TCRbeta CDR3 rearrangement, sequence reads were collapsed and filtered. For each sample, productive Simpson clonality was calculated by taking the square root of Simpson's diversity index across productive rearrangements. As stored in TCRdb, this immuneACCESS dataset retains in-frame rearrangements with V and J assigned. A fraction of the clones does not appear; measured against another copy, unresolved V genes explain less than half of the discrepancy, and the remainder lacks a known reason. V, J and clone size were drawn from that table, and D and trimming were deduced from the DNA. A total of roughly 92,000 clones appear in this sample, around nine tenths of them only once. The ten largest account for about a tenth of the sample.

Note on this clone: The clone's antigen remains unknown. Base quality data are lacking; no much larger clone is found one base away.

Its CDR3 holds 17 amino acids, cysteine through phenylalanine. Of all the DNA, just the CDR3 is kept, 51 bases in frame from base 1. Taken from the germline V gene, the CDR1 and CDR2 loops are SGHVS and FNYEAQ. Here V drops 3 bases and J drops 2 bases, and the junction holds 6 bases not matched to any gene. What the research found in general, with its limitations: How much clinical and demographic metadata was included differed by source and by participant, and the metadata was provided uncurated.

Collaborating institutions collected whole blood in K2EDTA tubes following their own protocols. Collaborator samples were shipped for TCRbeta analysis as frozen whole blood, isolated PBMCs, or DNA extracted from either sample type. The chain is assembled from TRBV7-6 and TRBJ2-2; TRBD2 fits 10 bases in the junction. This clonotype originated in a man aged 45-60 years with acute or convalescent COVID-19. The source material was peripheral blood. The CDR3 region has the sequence CASSLRGLATNTGELFF. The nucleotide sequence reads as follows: TGTGCCAGCAGCTTGAGGGGACTAGCGACTAACACCGGGGAGCTGTTTTTT.